These 26 T cell receptor beta chains share one sample of origin, sequenced in a study of T cells in Graves' hyperthyroidism and ophthalmopathy. RNA transcripts yielded amplified TCR beta CDR3 regions. HTBI primers were used for first-round RT-PCR of the TCR CDR3. In TCRdb, the multiplex PCR reads were re-called with MiXCR into one record per CDR3 protein. This sample carries some 350,000 distinct CDR3 sequences, 25% of them seen once, and the ten largest clones take around 79%. Source material: blood. The receptors come from a man aged 45-60 years with Graves' hyperthyroidism.

The chain combines TRBV20-1 with TRBJ2-3; 10 bases line up with TRBD2. V gave up 2 bases and J gave up 6 bases; unmatched junction bases: 8. CDR3 length: 15 amino acids. Germline V lookup: CDR1 DFQATT, CDR2 SNEGSKA (reference sequence). The CDR3 sequence: CSARPGASGSDTQYF. CDR3 nucleotide sequence: TGCAGTGCTAGACCGGGGGCTAGCGGGAGTGATACGCAGTATTTT.

This clonotype has at least ten counts. The CDR3: CASRKSGTLETQYF. DNA for the CDR3: TGTGCCAGCAGAAAATCCGGGACACTGGAGACCCAGTACTTC. The rearrangement joins TRBV11-1 to TRBJ2-5; D perhaps matches TRBD1 (6 bases). Germline CDR1 and CDR2: SGHAT and FQDESV (reference sequence). The CDR3 has 14 amino acids. The germline V and J ends were trimmed by 6 bases and 5 bases, with 16 bases remaining between them.

This clonotype has only a few counts. The chain is built from TRBV28 and TRBJ1-5; weak D call: TRBD1 (6 bases). With 4 bases removed from V and 2 bases from J, the gap between germline ends came to 15 bases. CDR1 and CDR2 from the germline V gene are MDHEN and SYDVKM. The CDR3 contains 16 residues. The DNA of the CDR3 is TGTGCCAGCAGTTCCTTCGGGGGGCCGGGCAATCAGCCCCAGCATTTT. This codes for CASSSFGGPGNQPQHF.

In this sample, this clonotype turned up a few times. This chain connects TRBV6-2 or TRBV6-3 to TRBJ2-1; TRBD2 matches 12 bases. This CDR3 is 15 amino acids long. The V and J ends lost 2 bases and 7 bases, in that order; junction bases with no gene match: 3. Germline V gene sequence: CDR1 MNHEY, CDR2 SVGEGT. This CDR3 is CASSYRTSGKNEQFF. In nucleotides, the CDR3 is TGTGCCAGCAGTTACCGGACTAGCGGGAAGAATGAGCAGTTCTTC.

The V call is TRBV29-1, the J call TRBJ2-3; D not resolved. Germline CDR1 reads SQVTM; CDR2 reads ANQGSEA. The CDR3 is made up of 12 amino acids. Trimming took off 6 bases at V and 2 bases at J, with 9 bases between the two ends. CDR3 in amino acids: CSVIIDTDTQYF. The CDR3, as DNA: TGCAGCGTCATAATAGACACAGATACGCAGTATTTT.

At least ten counts were recorded for this clonotype. J is TRBJ1-2 and V is TRBV28; D gene uncertain. The CDR3 sequence is 13 residues long. The ends were cut back, 7 bases at V and 4 bases at J, with 13 bases in the middle. Germline values: CDR1 MDHEN, CDR2 SYDVKM. Here the CDR3 reads CASTPVRTYGYTF. DNA for the CDR3: TGTGCCAGCACTCCTGTCCGTACCTATGGCTACACCTTC.

The chain carries TRBV2 and TRBJ2-1, with D possibly being TRBD1 (6 bases). V lost 4 bases to trimming and J lost 1 base, with 11 bases between them. This CDR3 has 15 amino acids. CDR1 SNHLY and CDR2 FYNNEI come from the germline V gene. CDR3 sequence (DNA): TGTGCCAGCAGTGCAACTACAGGGTCCTACAATGAGCAGTTCTTC. It is translated as CASSATTGSYNEQFF.

This chain uses TRBV20-1 with TRBJ2-3; 11 nucleotides match TRBD2. Trimming removed 1 base from V and 6 bases from J; junction bases left unmatched: 6. The CDR3 runs to 15 residues. The germline V gene has CDR1 DFQATT and CDR2 SNEGSKA (reference sequence). For the CDR3, the DNA is TGCAGTGCTAGAGCTAGCGGGAGGCCGGGGGATACGCAGTATTTT. Translating gives CSARASGRPGDTQYF.

V usage is TRBV3-1 and J usage is TRBJ1-6; D possibly corresponds to TRBD1 (6 bases). Germline lookup yields CDR1 LGHDT and CDR2 YNNKEL (reference sequence). The CDR3 extends over 15 amino acids. V lost 4 bases to trimming and J lost 5 bases, with 12 bases between them. In nucleotides, the CDR3 is TGTGCCAGCAGCCGAACAGGGAAGGATAATTCACCCCTCCACTTT. Encoded protein: CASSRTGKDNSPLHF.

V gene TRBV5-1 combines with J gene TRBJ1-1, with 8 nucleotides matching TRBD1. Germline loops: CDR1 SGHRS, CDR2 YFSETQ. V lost 3 bases, J lost 1 base, and 8 bases stayed unmatched. The length of the CDR3 is 16 residues. The CDR3 sequence: CASSYHPGTGNTEAFF. The CDR3 bases are TGCGCCAGCAGCTACCACCCGGGGACAGGGAACACTGAAGCTTTCTTT.

In this sample, this clonotype turned up a few times. The V and J genes are TRBV19 and TRBJ2-7; D may be TRBD2 (5 bases). Trimming stripped 7 bases from V and 1 base from J, with 14 bases between. Per the germline V gene, CDR1 is LNHDA and CDR2 is SQIVND (reference sequence). This CDR3 spans 14 amino acids. CDR3 sequence reads: CASMRASGSYEQYF. CDR3 nucleotide sequence: TGTGCCAGTATGAGGGCCTCCGGATCCTACGAGCAGTACTTC.

Concerning this clonotype: The junction departs from the called germline gene at one end, perhaps through a read error. The V and J genes are TRBV6-1 and TRBJ2-3; 8 bases align to TRBD1. The CDR3 loop spans 16 amino acids. Germline CDR1 reads MNHNS; CDR2 reads SASEGT. CDR3 nucleotide sequence: TGTGCCAGCAGACCGTTCGGACAGGGCCTCACAAATACGCAGTATTTT. It codes for CASRPFGQGLTNTQYF.

This clonotype was found a few times. The V call is TRBV20-1, the J call TRBJ1-1; D uncertain. CDR3 length: 15 residues. Trimming pared 0 bases from V and 0 bases from J, leaving 11 bases between. Germline CDR1 reads DFQATT; CDR2 reads SNEGSKA (reference sequence). CDR3 loop: CSARDTVLMNTEAFF. The CDR3 DNA is TGCAGTGCTAGAGATACGGTACTCATGAACACTGAAGCTTTCTTT.

This clonotype was observed a handful of times. This chain connects TRBV3-1 to TRBJ1-5, with no clear D. This CDR3 spans 13 amino acids. The germline V and J ends were trimmed by 0 bases and 7 bases, with 7 bases remaining between them. The germline CDR1 and CDR2 sequences are LGHDT and YNNKEL (reference sequence). The CDR3 DNA reads as TGTGCCAGCAGCCAAGAGCCGCTACAGCCCCAGCATTTT. This codes for CASSQEPLQPQHF. The complete variable domain, with remaining parts taken from reference TRBV3-1 and TRBJ1-5, reads DTAVSQTPKYLVTQMGNDKSIKCEQNLGHDTMYWYKQDSKKFLKIMFSYNNKELIINETVPNRFSPKSPDKAHLNLHINSLELGDSAVYFCASSQEPLQPQHFGDGTRLSIL.

The chain couples TRBV27 to TRBJ2-5, with D possibly being TRBD1 or TRBD2 (5 bases each). Trimming removed 6 bases from V and 4 bases from J, with 9 bases in between. This CDR3 spans 12 amino acids. Germline-derived CDR1 and CDR2 are MNHEY and SMNVEV (reference sequence). Here the CDR3 DNA reads TGTGCCAGCAGGGGGACCCCAGAGACCCAGTACTTC. Encoded protein: CASRGTPETQYF.

This clonotype has a handful of counts. This chain connects TRBV19 to TRBJ1-5; D gene ambiguous. The germline V and J ends were trimmed by 7 bases and 5 bases, with 12 bases remaining between them. Germline V CDR1 and CDR2: LNHDA, SQIVND (reference sequence). The length of the CDR3 is 13 residues. The CDR3, as DNA: TGTGCCAGTACCAAAACGGGCCATCAGCCCCAGCATTTT. It is translated as CASTKTGHQPQHF.

This chain connects TRBV6-1 to TRBJ2-1; D remains unclear. There are 12 residues in the CDR3. V was clipped by 11 bases and J by 0 bases, with 8 bases between them. Germline V gives CDR1 MNHNS, CDR2 SASEGT. The CDR3 reads CAVRSSYNEQFF. CDR3 nucleotides: TGTGCCGTAAGATCCTCCTACAATGAGCAGTTCTTC.

This clonotype showed up just a few times. Here the CDR3 reads CASTRNEGLSYNEQFF. The CDR3 DNA reads TGTGCCAGCACCCGAAATGAGGGACTCTCCTACAATGAGCAGTTCTTC. The chain has TRBV28 and TRBJ2-1; a possible D gene is TRBD2 (6 bases). CDR3 length equals 16 residues. Germline V lookup: CDR1 MDHEN, CDR2 SYDVKM. Trimming removed 7 bases from V and 0 bases from J, with 16 bases in between.

This clonotype was seen a handful of times. The V gene is TRBV19, the J gene TRBJ2-4, with 11 bases that match TRBD1. With 3 bases clipped from V and 0 bases from J, the junction kept 7 bases outside the gene matches. The CDR3 runs to 18 residues. Germline values: CDR1 LNHDA, CDR2 SQIVND (reference sequence). The CDR3 DNA reads TGTGCCAGTAGTATTGGACAGGGGGCGACGTTAGCCAAAAACATTCAGTACTTC. Amino acids: CASSIGQGATLAKNIQYF.

The chain is built from TRBV7-9 and TRBJ1-5; D is ambiguous. Looked up from germline, CDR1 is SEHNR and CDR2 is FQNEAQ (reference sequence). V was pared by 5 bases and J by 5 bases, with 10 bases between. The CDR3 spans 13 residues. The CDR3 loop is CASSPILDQPQHF. As DNA, the CDR3 is TGTGCCAGCAGCCCCATTCTGGATCAGCCCCAGCATTTT.

This chain connects TRBV20-1 to TRBJ2-5, with D possibly called TRBD1 or TRBD2 (5 bases each). CDR1 DFQATT and CDR2 SNEGSKA come from the germline V gene (reference sequence). The CDR3 totals 12 residues. Between the trimmed V and J ends, which lost 6 bases and 3 bases, there was a span of 11 bases. The CDR3 sequence is CSAGTVKETQYF. The CDR3 nucleotides are TGCAGTGCCGGGACGGTAAAAGAGACCCAGTACTTC.

The CDR3 is CASSPGVYEQFF. The CDR3 coding sequence is TGTGCCAGCAGTCCAGGGGTCTATGAGCAGTTCTTC. The chain recombines TRBV27 with TRBJ2-1, with D possibly being TRBD1 (6 bases). In germline, CDR1 is MNHEY, CDR2 SMNVEV (reference sequence). V lost 5 bases, J lost 8 bases, and 10 bases lay in between. This CDR3 spans 12 amino acids.

This clonotype was counted between two and nine times. An end of the junction differs from the germline gene, which may be a read error. The chain carries TRBV19 and TRBJ1-2; TRBD1 is a possible D gene (5 bases). The CDR3 spans 14 residues. In germline, CDR1 is LNHDA, CDR2 SQIVND (reference sequence). The DNA of the CDR3 is TGTGCCAGTAGCATAGGGTGGCAGGGCTATGGCTACACCTTC. Protein: CASSIGWQGYGYTF.

The chain recombines TRBV20-1 with TRBJ2-3; 9 bases agree with TRBD2. The CDR3 sequence is 15 residues long. CDR1 is DFQATT, CDR2 SNEGSKA, per germline (reference sequence). V dropped 0 bases and J dropped 1; count of bases not matched to a gene: 2. The CDR3 DNA sequence: TGCAGTGCTAGAGATCGACTAGCGGGCACAGATACGCAGTATTTT. Translation gives CSARDRLAGTDTQYF.

In its sample, this clonotype was seen a few times. The rearrangement links TRBV12-5 to TRBJ1-1, with 10 nucleotides matching TRBD1. The CDR3 is made up of 20 amino acids. The V gene end was trimmed by 7 bases and the J gene end by 2 bases; junction bases not matched to a gene: 22. Germline-derived CDR1 and CDR2 are LGHNT and FRNRAP. CDR3 loop: CASALIVTGGLVGYNTEAFF. The DNA for the CDR3 is TGTGCTAGTGCCCTAATCGTGACAGGGGGCTTGGTTGGTTACAACACTGAAGCTTTCTTT. Based on the CDR3 plus reference TRBV12-5 and TRBJ1-1, the full variable domain is DARVTQTPRHKVTEMGQEVTMRCQPILGHNTVFWYRQTMMQGLELLAYFRNRAPLDDSGMPKDRFSAEMPDATLATLKIQPSEPRDSAVYFCASALIVTGGLVGYNTEAFFGQGTRLTVV.

This clonotype was seen many times. The gene calls are TRBV28 and TRBJ2-7, with D uncertain. This CDR3 is 12 amino acids long. Trimming shortened V by 7 bases and J by 2 bases, and 9 bases separated the two germline ends. Looked up from germline, CDR1 is MDHEN and CDR2 is SYDVKM. The CDR3, as DNA: TGTGCCAGCAATAAGCGCCCCTACGAGCAGTACTTC. Amino acids: CASNKRPYEQYF.